The next 3 T cell receptor beta chains were all read from a single sample in a study of CD8 T cells in Susac syndrome. Random hexamers were used to reverse transcribe an amount of roughly 0.5 to 1 ug RNA. TCRdb used MiXCR to reprocess the immunoSEQ multiplex PCR reads, holding one entry per CDR3 protein. The sample consists of about 77,000 distinct CDR3 sequences, about 92% of them appearing once. Input material: CD4+ T cells from PBMCs. The source is a human donor with Susac syndrome.

The chain links TRBV6-5 to TRBJ2-3; D is undetermined. This CDR3 has 13 residues. With 3 bases removed from V and 3 bases from J, the gap between germline ends came to 7 bases. Germline-derived CDR1 and CDR2 are MNHEY and SVGAGI. CDR3 sequence (DNA): TGTGCCAGCAGTTATGGCGGAACAGATACGCAGTATTTT. This translates into CASSYGGTDTQYF.

This clonotype has just one count. J is TRBJ2-5 and V is TRBV6-1; 8 nucleotides match TRBD2. This CDR3 region has 19 residues. After removal of 5 bases from V and 4 bases from J, the junction contained 21 bases not matched to a gene. Germline-derived CDR1 and CDR2 are MNHNS and SASEGT. CDR3 nucleotide sequence: TGTGCCAGCAGTCTCCGGGGGGTAGCGGGGCTCCGAACTGGAGAGACCCAGTACTTC. Protein: CASSLRGVAGLRTGETQYF.

The chain couples TRBV2 to TRBJ1-4; a weak D match, TRBD1 (5 bases). The CDR3 covers 13 residues. Trimming took 8 bases from V and 7 from J, leaving 14 bases between them. Germline CDR1 reads SNHLY; CDR2 reads FYNNEI. CDR3 sequence (DNA): TGTGCCAGCGGAGGGGAGTTGGTTGAAAAACTGTTTTTT. Its protein product is CASGGELVEKLFF. Variable domain in full (rest from reference TRBV2 and TRBJ1-4): EPEVTQTPSHQVTQMGQEVILRCVPISNHLYFYWYRQILGQKVEFLVSFYNNEISEKSEIFDDQFSVERPDGSNFTLKIRSTKLEDSAMYFCASGGELVEKLFFGSGTQLSVL.